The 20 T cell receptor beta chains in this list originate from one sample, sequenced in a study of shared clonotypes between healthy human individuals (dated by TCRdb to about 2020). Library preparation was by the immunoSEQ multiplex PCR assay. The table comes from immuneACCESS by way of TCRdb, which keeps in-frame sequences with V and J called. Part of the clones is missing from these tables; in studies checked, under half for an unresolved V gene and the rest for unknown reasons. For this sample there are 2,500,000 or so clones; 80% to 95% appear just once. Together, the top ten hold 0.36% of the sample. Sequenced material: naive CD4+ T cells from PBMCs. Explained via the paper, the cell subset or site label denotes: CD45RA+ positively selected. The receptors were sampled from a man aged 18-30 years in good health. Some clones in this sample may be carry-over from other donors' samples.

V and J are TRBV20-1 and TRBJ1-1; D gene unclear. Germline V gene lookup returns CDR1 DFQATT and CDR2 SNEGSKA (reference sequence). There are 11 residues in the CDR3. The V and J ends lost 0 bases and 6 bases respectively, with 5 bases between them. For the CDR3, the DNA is TGCAGTGCTAGAGATGTCGCTGAAGCTTTCTTT. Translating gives CSARDVAEAFF.

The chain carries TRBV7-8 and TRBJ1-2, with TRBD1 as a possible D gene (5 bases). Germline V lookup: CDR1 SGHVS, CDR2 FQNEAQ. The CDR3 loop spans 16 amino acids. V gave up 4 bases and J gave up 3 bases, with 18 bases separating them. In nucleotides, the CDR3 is TGTGCCAGCAGCTCCTACTTGACAGCTTCCTACTATGGCTACACCTTC. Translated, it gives CASSSYLTASYYGYTF.

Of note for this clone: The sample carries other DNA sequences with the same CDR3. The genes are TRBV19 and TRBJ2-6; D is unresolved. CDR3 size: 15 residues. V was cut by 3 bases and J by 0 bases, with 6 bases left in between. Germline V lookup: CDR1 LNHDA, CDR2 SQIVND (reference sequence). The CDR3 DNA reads TGTGCCAGTAGTATTAAATCCTCTGGGGCCAACGTCCTGACTTTC. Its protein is CASSIKSSGANVLTF.

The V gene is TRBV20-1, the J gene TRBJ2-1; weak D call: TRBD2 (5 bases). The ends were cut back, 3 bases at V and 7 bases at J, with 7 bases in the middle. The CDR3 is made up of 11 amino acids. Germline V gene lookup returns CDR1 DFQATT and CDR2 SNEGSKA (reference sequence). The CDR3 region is CSASSENEQFF. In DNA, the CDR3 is TGCAGTGCTAGTAGCGAAAATGAGCAGTTCTTC.

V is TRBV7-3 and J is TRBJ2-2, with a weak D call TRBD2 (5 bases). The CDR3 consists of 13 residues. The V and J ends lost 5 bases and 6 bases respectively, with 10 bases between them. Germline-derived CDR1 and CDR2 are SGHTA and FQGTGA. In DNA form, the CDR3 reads TGTGCCAGCAGCGAACGGGGTGCCGGGGAGCTGTTTTTT. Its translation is CASSERGAGELFF.

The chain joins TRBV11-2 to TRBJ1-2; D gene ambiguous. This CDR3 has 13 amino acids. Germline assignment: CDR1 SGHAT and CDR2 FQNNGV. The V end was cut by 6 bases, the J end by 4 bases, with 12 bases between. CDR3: CASRTERPYGYTF. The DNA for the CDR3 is TGTGCCAGCAGGACGGAGAGGCCCTATGGCTACACCTTC.

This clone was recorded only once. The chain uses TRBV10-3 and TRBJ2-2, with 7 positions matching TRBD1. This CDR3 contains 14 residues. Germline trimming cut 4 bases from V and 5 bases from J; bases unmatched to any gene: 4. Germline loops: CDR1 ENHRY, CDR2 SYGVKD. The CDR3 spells CAISGQGVTGELFF. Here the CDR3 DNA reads TGTGCCATCAGTGGACAGGGTGTAACCGGGGAGCTGTTTTTT.

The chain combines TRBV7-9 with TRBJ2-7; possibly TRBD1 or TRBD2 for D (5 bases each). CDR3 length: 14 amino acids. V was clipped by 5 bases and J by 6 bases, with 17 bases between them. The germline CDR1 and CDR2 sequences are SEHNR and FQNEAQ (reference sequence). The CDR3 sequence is CASSPGTSLGEQYF. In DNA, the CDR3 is TGTGCCAGCAGCCCCGGGACCTCCCTCGGCGAGCAGTACTTC.

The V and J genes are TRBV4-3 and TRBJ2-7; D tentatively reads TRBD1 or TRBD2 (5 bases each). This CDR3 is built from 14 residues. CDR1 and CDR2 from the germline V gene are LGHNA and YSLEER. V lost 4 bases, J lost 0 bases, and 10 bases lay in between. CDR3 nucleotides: TGCGCCAGCAGCCGGGACCGGAGCTCCTACGAGCAGTACTTC. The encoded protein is CASSRDRSSYEQYF.

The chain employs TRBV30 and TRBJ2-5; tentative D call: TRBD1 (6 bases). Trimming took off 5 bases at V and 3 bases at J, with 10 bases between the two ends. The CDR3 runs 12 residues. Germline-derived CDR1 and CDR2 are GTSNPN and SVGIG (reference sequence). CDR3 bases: TGTGCCTGGGGACAGTCGGAAGAGACCCAGTACTTC. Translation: CAWGQSEETQYF.

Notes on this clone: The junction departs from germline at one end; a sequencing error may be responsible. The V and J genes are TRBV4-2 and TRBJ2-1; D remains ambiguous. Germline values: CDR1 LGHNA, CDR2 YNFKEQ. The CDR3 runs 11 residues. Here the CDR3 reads CASRAFGDLLF. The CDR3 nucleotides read TGTGCCAGTAGGGCGTTTGGGGATTTGCTCTTC.

The CDR3 nucleotides read TGTGCCAGCAGTTACTCGTCCCGGGAGATCTATGAGCAGTTCTTC. This sequence encodes CASSYSSREIYEQFF. The chain employs TRBV6-6 and TRBJ2-1; D might be TRBD2 (6 bases). The CDR3 totals 15 residues. Looked up from germline, CDR1 is MNHNY and CDR2 is SVGAGI (reference sequence). Trimming cost V 0 bases and J 8 bases, with 14 bases left between them.

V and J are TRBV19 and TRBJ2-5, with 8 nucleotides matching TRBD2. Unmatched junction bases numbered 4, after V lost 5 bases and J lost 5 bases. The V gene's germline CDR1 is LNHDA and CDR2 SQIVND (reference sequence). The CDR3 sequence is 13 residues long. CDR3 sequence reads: CASSPGGGETQYF. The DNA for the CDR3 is TGTGCCAGTAGTCCCGGGGGGGGTGAGACCCAGTACTTC.

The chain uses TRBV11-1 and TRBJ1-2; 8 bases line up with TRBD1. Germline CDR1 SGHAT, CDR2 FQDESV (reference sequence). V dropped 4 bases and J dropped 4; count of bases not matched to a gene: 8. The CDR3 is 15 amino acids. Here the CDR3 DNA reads TGTGCCAGCAGCTGGGACAGGTCTCGGGGCTATGGCTACACCTTC. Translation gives CASSWDRSRGYGYTF.

The chain's CDR3 is CASSFMGGMDQPQHF. CDR3 bases: TGTGCCAGCAGTTTCATGGGGGGCATGGATCAGCCCCAGCATTTT. The rearrangement uses TRBV6-1 and TRBJ1-5; possibly TRBD1 for D (6 bases). This CDR3 is 15 amino acids long. V lost 5 bases to trimming and J lost 5 bases, with 16 bases between them. Germline loops: CDR1 MNHNS, CDR2 SASEGT.

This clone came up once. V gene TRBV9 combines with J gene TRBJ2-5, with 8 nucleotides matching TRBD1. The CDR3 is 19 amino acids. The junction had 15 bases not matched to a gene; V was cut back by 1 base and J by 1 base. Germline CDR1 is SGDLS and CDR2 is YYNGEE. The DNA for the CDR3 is TGTGCCAGCAGCGTATTAGGACAGGGCGGAAAGGGAATCCAAGAGACCCAGTACTTC. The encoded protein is CASSVLGQGGKGIQETQYF.

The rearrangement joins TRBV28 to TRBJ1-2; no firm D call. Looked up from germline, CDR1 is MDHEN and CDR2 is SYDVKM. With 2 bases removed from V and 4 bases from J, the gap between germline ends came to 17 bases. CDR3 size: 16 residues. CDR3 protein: CASSLLPSSSPYGYTF. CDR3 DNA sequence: TGTGCCAGCAGTTTACTCCCCTCCAGTAGCCCCTATGGCTACACCTTC.

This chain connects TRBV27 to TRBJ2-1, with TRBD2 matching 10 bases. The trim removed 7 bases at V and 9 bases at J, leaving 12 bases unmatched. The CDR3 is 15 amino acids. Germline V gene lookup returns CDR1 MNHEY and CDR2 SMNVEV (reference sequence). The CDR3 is CASTRSGRAPGEQFF. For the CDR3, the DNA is TGTGCCAGCACCAGGAGCGGGAGGGCTCCGGGTGAGCAGTTCTTC.

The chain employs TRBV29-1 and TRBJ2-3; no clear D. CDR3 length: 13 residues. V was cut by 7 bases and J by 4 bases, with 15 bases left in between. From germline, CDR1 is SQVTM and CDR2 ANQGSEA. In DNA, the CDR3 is TGCAGCGGCGACACAACCCGGGCAGATACGCAGTATTTT. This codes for CSGDTTRADTQYF.

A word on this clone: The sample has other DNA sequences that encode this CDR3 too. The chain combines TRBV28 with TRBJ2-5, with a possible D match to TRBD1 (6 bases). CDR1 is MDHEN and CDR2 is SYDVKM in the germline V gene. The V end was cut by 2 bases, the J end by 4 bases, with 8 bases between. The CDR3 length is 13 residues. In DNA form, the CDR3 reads TGTGCCAGCAGTTTAACAGGGCTAGAGACCCAGTACTTC. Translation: CASSLTGLETQYF.